These 21 T cell receptor beta chains originate from one sample sequenced in a study of T cell repertoires in cytomegalovirus infection. TCRdb re-derived calls from the reads in MiXCR, one entry per CDR3 protein. The repertoire consists of some 920,000 distinct CDR3 sequences, with about a third occurring once and the leading ten covering 13%. What these receptors recognize is not known. Source: cultured CD8+ T cells from PBMCs, taken from culture after CMV antigen stimulation. The receptors originated from a human donor in good health (CMV status not recorded). Some clones in this sample may be carry-over from other donors' samples.

The chain combines TRBV24-1 with TRBJ2-1, with no clear D. CDR3 length: 13 amino acids. CDR1 KGHDR and CDR2 SFDVKD come from the germline V gene. The germline V and J ends were trimmed by 6 bases and 7 bases, with 12 bases remaining between them. The CDR3 coding sequence is TGTGCCACCAGTTCTTTGGGGTGGAATGAGCAGTTCTTC. Translation: CATSSLGWNEQFF.

The rearrangement uses TRBV6-1 and TRBJ1-2; a weak D match, TRBD1 (6 bases). Trimming pared 2 bases from V and 4 bases from J, leaving 11 bases between. Germline CDR1 and CDR2: MNHNS and SASEGT. CDR3 length: 14 residues. DNA of the CDR3: TGTGCCAGCAGTGAACTACAGGGCGCCTATGGCTACACCTTC. This translates into CASSELQGAYGYTF.

This clonotype appeared many times. The J gene is TRBJ2-3, the V gene TRBV7-8, with 7 bases matching TRBD1. The junction had 8 bases not matched to a gene; V was cut back by 1 base and J by 4 bases. The CDR3 is 16 amino acids. Germline CDR1 reads SGHVS; CDR2 reads FQNEAQ. The CDR3 here is CASSLETGLGADTQYF. The CDR3 DNA is TGTGCCAGCAGCTTAGAGACAGGGCTTGGGGCAGATACGCAGTATTTT.

This clonotype was counted ten times or more. The rearrangement uses TRBV10-2 and TRBJ2-7; D ambiguous. CDR1 and CDR2 from the germline V gene are WSHSY and SAAADI. V lost 0 bases and J 3 bases, leaving 3 bases between the germline ends. The CDR3 consists of 12 residues. The DNA for the CDR3 is TGCGCCAGCAGTGAGTCCCACTACGAGCAGTACTTC. The encoded protein is CASSESHYEQYF.

This clonotype was seen only a few times. This chain connects TRBV20-1 to TRBJ1-1, with 8 bases identical to TRBD1. Germline V gives CDR1 DFQATT, CDR2 SNEGSKA (reference sequence). This CDR3 contains 15 residues. With V trimmed by 5 bases and J by 1 base, 9 bases remained unmatched. DNA of the CDR3: TGCAGTGCTGGAGGACAGGGTTCGTGGAACACTGAAGCTTTCTTT. It is translated as CSAGGQGSWNTEAFF.

J is TRBJ2-1 and V is TRBV7-6; 11 bases align to TRBD2. Germline V gives CDR1 SGHVS, CDR2 FNYEAQ. CDR3 length: 16 residues. The junction had 1 base not matched to a gene; V was cut back by 0 bases and J by 3 bases. The chain's CDR3 is CASSLAGTSGYNEQFF. In DNA form, the CDR3 reads TGTGCCAGCAGCTTAGCTGGGACTAGCGGCTACAATGAGCAGTTCTTC.

V is TRBV3-1 and J is TRBJ1-2; D is undetermined. This CDR3 has 15 amino acids. The germline V gene has CDR1 LGHDT and CDR2 YNNKEL (reference sequence). The V end lost 0 bases, the J end lost 4 bases, and 12 bases lay between the germline ends. The CDR3 DNA is TGTGCCAGCAGCCAAGATCTCATGATACTCTATGGCTACACCTTC. It encodes CASSQDLMILYGYTF.

CDR3 coding DNA: TGTGCCACCAGACCCGGGACATCCCTCACAGATACGCAGTATTTT. Its translation is CATRPGTSLTDTQYF. V gene TRBV15 combines with J gene TRBJ2-3; TRBD1 might be the D (6 bases). CDR1 is LNHNV and CDR2 is YYDKDF in the germline V gene (reference sequence). The CDR3 spans 15 residues. Deletions cut 6 bases from V and 2 bases from J, with 15 bases between.

This clonotype was counted between two and nine times. The chain couples TRBV12-3 or TRBV12-4 to TRBJ2-5; D ambiguous. CDR3 length equals 14 residues. The germline V and J ends were trimmed by 5 bases and 4 bases, with 14 bases remaining between them. CDR3 nucleotides: TGTGCCAGCAGTCCCTTAGAGATGGGAGAGACCCAGTACTTC. This gives the protein CASSPLEMGETQYF.

This clonotype was observed a few times. This chain connects TRBV10-3 to TRBJ1-1; TRBD1 agrees at 7 bases. CDR3 size: 16 residues. CDR1 is ENHRY, CDR2 SYGVKD, per germline. V lost 4 bases, J lost 5 bases, and 13 bases stayed unmatched. As DNA, the CDR3 is TGTGCCATCAGTGCGGCGAGGGTGGCAGGGGGGACTGAAGCTTTCTTT. Translated, it gives CAISAARVAGGTEAFF.

This clonotype was counted many times. The rearrangement uses TRBV7-9 and TRBJ2-1, with 7 bases matching TRBD1. With V trimmed by 5 bases and J by 4 bases, 8 bases remained unmatched. CDR3 length: 15 amino acids. CDR1 is SEHNR, CDR2 FQNEAQ, per germline (reference sequence). The CDR3 spells CASSPGTAIYNEQFF. In DNA, the CDR3 is TGTGCCAGCAGCCCCGGGACAGCTATTTACAATGAGCAGTTCTTC.

V is TRBV6-5 and J is TRBJ1-1; no definite D call. The V end was cut by 0 bases, the J end by 5 bases, with 22 bases between. Germline V CDR1 and CDR2: MNHEY, SVGAGI. This CDR3 has 18 amino acids. The CDR3 loop is CASSYSSALQGLGTEAFF. CDR3 coding DNA: TGTGCCAGCAGTTACTCTTCTGCCCTCCAAGGGTTGGGAACTGAAGCTTTCTTT.

This clonotype was found a few times. The chain is built from TRBV7-8 and TRBJ1-5; 8 bases map to TRBD1. Germline CDR1 SGHVS, CDR2 FQNEAQ. V dropped 4 bases and J dropped 0; count of bases not matched to a gene: 11. CDR3 size: 18 residues. CDR3 coding DNA: TGTGCCAGCAGCTACAGGGGGATGGATTGGTATAGCAATCAGCCCCAGCATTTT. Protein: CASSYRGMDWYSNQPQHF.

The rearrangement joins TRBV19 to TRBJ2-1; maybe TRBD1 (6 bases). V lost 6 bases, J lost 7 bases, and 19 bases lay in between. Germline CDR1 reads LNHDA; CDR2 reads SQIVND (reference sequence). This CDR3 comprises 15 residues. The CDR3 coding sequence is TGTGCCAGTAGCCTGACAGGTAATCAACGTAATGAGCAGTTCTTC. Residues: CASSLTGNQRNEQFF.

V gene TRBV6-1 combines with J gene TRBJ2-6, with D possibly called TRBD1 or TRBD2 (7 bases each). V lost 6 bases, J lost 6 bases, and 21 bases lay in between. The CDR3 runs 17 residues. CDR1 MNHNS and CDR2 SASEGT come from the germline V gene. The CDR3 loop reads CASSWEGGGGKANVLTF. In nucleotides, the CDR3 is TGTGCCAGCAGCTGGGAGGGAGGGGGCGGCAAGGCCAACGTCCTGACTTTC.

Remarks on this clonotype: The conserved phenylalanine or tryptophan is not found at the CDR3 terminus, so this likely reflects a read error. This chain uses TRBV6-1 with TRBJ2-7, with D possibly being TRBD2 (5 bases). Trimming pared 0 bases from V and 4 bases from J, leaving 7 bases between. The CDR3 is made up of 13 amino acids. Germline V lookup: CDR1 MNHNS, CDR2 SASEGT. The CDR3 is CASSEARAYEQYA. CDR3 sequence (DNA): TGTGCCAGCAGTGAAGCGCGGGCGTACGAGCAGTACGCC.

The chain has TRBV7-6 and TRBJ1-1; D remains ambiguous. Germline V lookup: CDR1 SGHVS, CDR2 FNYEAQ. This CDR3 region has 14 residues. Trimming removed 5 bases at V and 0 bases at J, with 10 bases between. DNA of the CDR3: TGTGCCAGCAGCCGACGGAACATGAACACTGAAGCTTTCTTT. Residues: CASSRRNMNTEAFF. The whole variable domain, remainder taken from reference TRBV7-6 and TRBJ1-1, is GAGVSQSPRYKVTKRGQDVALRCDPISGHVSLYWYRQALGQGPEFLTYFNYEAQQDKSGLPNDRFSAERPEGSISTLTIQRTEQRDSAMYRCASSRRNMNTEAFFGQGTRLTVV.

The sample holds many counts of this clonotype. V gene TRBV7-6 combines with J gene TRBJ2-5; a weak D match, TRBD1 (5 bases). V lost 1 base and J lost 1, with 10 bases in between. The CDR3 is 15 residues long. The germline gives CDR1 SGHVS, CDR2 FNYEAQ. This CDR3 is CASSLEGQIQETQYF. DNA for the CDR3: TGTGCCAGCAGCTTAGAAGGACAAATCCAAGAGACCCAGTACTTC.

This clonotype was seen at least ten times. The CDR3 is CASSLGWLAENNEQFF. DNA of the CDR3: TGTGCCAGCAGCTTAGGGTGGCTAGCGGAGAACAATGAGCAGTTCTTC. J is TRBJ2-1 and V is TRBV7-9, with TRBD2 identical over 7 bases. CDR1 is SEHNR, CDR2 FQNEAQ, per germline (reference sequence). The trim removed 1 base at V and 5 bases at J, leaving 8 bases unmatched. CDR3 length: 16 amino acids.

Here the CDR3 DNA reads TGTGCCAGTAGGTTAGGACAGGGATTTCAGCCCCAGCATTTT. It translates to CASRLGQGFQPQHF. The V call is TRBV19, the J call TRBJ1-5, with 8 positions matching TRBD1. V was clipped by 6 bases and J by 6 bases; unmatched bases: 7. Per germline, CDR1 LNHDA and CDR2 SQIVND (reference sequence). The CDR3 length is 14 residues.

The chain combines TRBV6-6 with TRBJ2-7, with D tentatively TRBD2 (5 bases). Germline CDR1 reads MNHNY; CDR2 reads SVGAGI (reference sequence). The CDR3 has 15 residues. Trimming removed 0 bases from V and 2 bases from J, with 11 bases in between. The CDR3 sequence: CASSYSDIGTYEQYF. The DNA of the CDR3 is TGTGCCAGCAGTTACTCCGACATCGGGACCTACGAGCAGTACTTC.